Listed below are T cell receptor beta chains from one sample, sequenced in a study of technical replicates of blood from a handful of donors. Repertoires were generated with immunoSEQ multiplex PCR, while TCRdb's copy carries only in-frame clones and drops some. The table lists approximately 76,000 clones, 97% of them singletons. The sequenced sample consisted of T cells isolated from PBMCs. These TCRs come from a human donor in good health. Each CDR3 is given with its conserved first and last residue. D genes are given only for firm matches. Where a row states a size, it is once, few, many or the class of an expanded clone; other rows omit it.

clone_size	v_call	j_call	d_call	cdr3_length	cdr3_aa	cdr3_nt
NA	TRBV7-9	TRBJ1-2	NA	12	CASSLAGSGYTF	TGTGCCAGCAGCTTAGCAGGGAGCGGCTACACCTTC
NA	TRBV5-1	TRBJ2-7	NA	13	CASSLVGQGATNF	NA
NA	TRBV7-9	TRBJ2-6	NA	16	CASSLVFSSGANVLTF	TGTGCCAGCAGCTTAGTATTTAGCTCTGGGGCCAACGTCCTGACTTTC
NA	TRBV9	TRBJ1-4	NA	15	CASSVRPAVNEKLFF	TGTGCCAGCAGCGTACGTCCGGCGGTAAATGAAAAACTGTTTTTT
NA	TRBV2	TRBJ2-2	TRBD1	14	CASGGQGGSGELFF	TGTGCCAGCGGTGGACAGGGTGGGTCCGGGGAGCTGTTTTTT
NA	TRBV11-1	TRBJ1-1	NA	14	CASTPWGVNTEAFF	TGTGCCAGCACGCCGTGGGGGGTGAACACTGAAGCTTTCTTT
NA	TRBV5-6	TRBJ1-6	NA	13	CASSLETRSPLHF	TGTGCCAGCAGCTTGGAAACCAGGTCACCCCTCCACTTT
NA	TRBV4-1	TRBJ1-4	TRBD1	14	CASSSAGTDEKLFF	TGCGCCAGCAGCTCCGCCGGGACAGATGAAAAACTGTTTTTT
once	TRBV11-2	TRBJ1-1	TRBD1	19	CASSSNRGQVIRGNTEAFF	TGTGCCAGCAGCTCCAACAGGGGGCAGGTAATAAGAGGGAACACTGAAGCTTTCTTT
NA	TRBV27	TRBJ2-7	TRBD1	14	CASSIRTGGYEQYF	TGTGCCAGCAGTATACGGACAGGGGGCTACGAGCAGTACTTC
NA	TRBV7-2	TRBJ2-5	NA	13	CASSLTVGETQYF	TGTGCCAGCAGCTTAACTGTCGGGGAGACCCAGTACTTC
NA	TRBV2	TRBJ1-3	NA	14	CASSGRSSGNTIYF	TGTGCCAGCAGTGGTCGGAGCTCTGGAAACACCATATATTTT
NA	TRBV28	TRBJ2-7	NA	11	CASSINYEQYF	TGTGCCAGCAGTATAAACTACGAGCAGTACTTC
once	TRBV5-4	TRBJ2-2	TRBD1	16	CASSYGTGRSTGELFF	TGTGCCAGCAGCTACGGGACAGGGCGCTCCACCGGGGAGCTGTTTTTT
NA	TRBV29-1	TRBJ2-3	TRBD2	22	CSVGGIRDRGLAETSSTDTQYF	TGCAGCGTTGGGGGAATTAGGGACCGCGGACTAGCGGAGACCTCTAGCACAGATACGCAGTATTTT
NA	TRBV29-1	TRBJ2-5	NA	17	CSVGTWVPGALQETQYF	TGCAGCGTCGGAACGTGGGTGCCAGGCGCTCTACAAGAGACCCAGTACTTC
NA	TRBV6-1	TRBJ1-2	NA	13	CASSEVGGDGYTF	TGTGCCAGCAGTGAAGTAGGGGGAGATGGCTACACCTTC
once	TRBV5-1	TRBJ2-5	TRBD1	14	CASSSNPGGETQYF	TGCGCCAGCAGCTCAAATCCAGGGGGTGAGACCCAGTACTTC
NA	TRBV5-1	TRBJ2-7	NA	14	CASSDGQLAYEQYF	TGCGCCAGCAGCGACGGACAGTTAGCCTACGAGCAGTACTTC
NA	TRBV11-2	TRBJ1-1	NA	18	CASSLVSWYEGISTEAFF	TGTGCCAGCAGCTTAGTGTCCTGGTACGAGGGAATAAGCACTGAAGCTTTCTTT
NA	TRBV6-1	TRBJ2-3	NA	12	CASSGVWDTQYF	TGTGCCAGCTCAGGGGTGTGGGATACGCAGTATTTT
NA	TRBV13	TRBJ2-3	NA	15	CASTLTGSGTDTQYF	TGTGCCAGCACCCTGACGGGGAGCGGCACAGATACGCAGTATTTT
NA	TRBV2	TRBJ2-7	NA	14	CASSEGGRDYEQYF	TGTGCCAGCAGTGAGGGGGGTCGCGACTACGAGCAGTACTTC
NA	TRBV30	TRBJ1-1	NA	13	CAWSVEQNTEAFF	TGTGCCTGGAGTGTCGAACAGAACACTGAAGCTTTCTTT